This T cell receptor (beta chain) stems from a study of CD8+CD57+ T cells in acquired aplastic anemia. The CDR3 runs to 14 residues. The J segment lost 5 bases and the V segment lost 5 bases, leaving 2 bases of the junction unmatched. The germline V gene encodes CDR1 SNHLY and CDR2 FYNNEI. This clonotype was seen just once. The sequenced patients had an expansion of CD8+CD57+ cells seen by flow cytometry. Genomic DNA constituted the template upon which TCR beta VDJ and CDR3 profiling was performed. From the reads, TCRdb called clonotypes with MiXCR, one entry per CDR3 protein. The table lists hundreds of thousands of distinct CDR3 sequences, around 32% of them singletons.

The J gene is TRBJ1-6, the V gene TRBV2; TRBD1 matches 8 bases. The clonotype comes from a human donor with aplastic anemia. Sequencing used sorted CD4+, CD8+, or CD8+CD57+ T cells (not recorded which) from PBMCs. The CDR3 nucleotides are TGTGCCAGCAGTTCACAGGGGGATAATTCACCCCTCCACTTT. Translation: CASSSQGDNSPLHF.